This TCR beta chain was retrieved from a study of blood T cell repertoires in COVID-19. About the research overall: In each case, the material was cDNA or gDNA derived from T cells, B-cell-depleted T cells, or PBMCs.

How the authors handled the data: From reference gene primer amplification, estimates of nucleated cell counts were derived. Assay used: immunoSEQ multiplex PCR; TCRdb lists only in-frame clones, some missing. The V and J calls and clone size are taken from that table; D and trimming were inferred from the DNA. The data hold some 270,000 clones, with more than 80% observed a single time. Individuals aged about 18 to 100 years were recruited from roughly 23 US areas. The study assigned cohorts using participant-reported clinical history. Trimming took 6 bases from V and 8 from J; bases not matched to a gene: 9. The CDR3 is 14 amino acids. Germline-derived CDR1 and CDR2 are WNHNN and SYGVQD (reference sequence).

The chain couples TRBV10-1 to TRBJ2-1; 8 bases are shared with TRBD1. The specimen was PBMCs or T cells enriched from blood (not recorded which). This receptor was identified in a woman under 40 with acute COVID-19. In nucleotides, the CDR3 is TGCGCCAGCAGCTTCAGGGGGCGCGGGGATGAGCAGTTCTTC. It translates to CASSFRGRGDEQFF.